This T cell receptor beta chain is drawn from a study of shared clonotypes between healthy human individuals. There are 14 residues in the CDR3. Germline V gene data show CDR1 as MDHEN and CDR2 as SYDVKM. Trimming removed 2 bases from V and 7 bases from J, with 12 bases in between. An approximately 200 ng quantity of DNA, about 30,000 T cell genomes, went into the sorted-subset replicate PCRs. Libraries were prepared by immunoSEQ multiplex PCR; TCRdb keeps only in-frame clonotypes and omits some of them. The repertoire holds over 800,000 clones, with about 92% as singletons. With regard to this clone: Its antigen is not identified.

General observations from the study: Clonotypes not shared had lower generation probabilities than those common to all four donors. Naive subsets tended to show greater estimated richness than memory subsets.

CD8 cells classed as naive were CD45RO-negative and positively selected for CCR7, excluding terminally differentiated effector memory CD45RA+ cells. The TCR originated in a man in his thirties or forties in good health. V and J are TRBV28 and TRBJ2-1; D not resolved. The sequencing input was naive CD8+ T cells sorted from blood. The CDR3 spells CASSLLEYANEQFF. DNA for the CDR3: TGTGCCAGCAGTTTACTAGAGTATGCGAATGAGCAGTTCTTC.